Given below is one T cell receptor (beta chain) in context. This clone's antigen is unknown. The record has no base qualities; no much larger clone is one base away. This sample is drawn from a study of follicular helper T cells after annual influenza vaccination (dated by TCRdb to 2016 to 2017). The study in broad terms: After each seasonal influenza vaccination, blood samples were collected on days 0, 7 and 28. Some subjects were followed across successive annual vaccinations spanning the 2013-2014, 2014-2015 and 2015-2016 seasons to study recall of cTfh clones. One week after vaccination, a second recruited cohort of 12 to 13 subjects (Table S1) displayed a similar ICOS+CD38+ cTfh response. Multi-year samples were available from six subjects, with four subjects covering two vaccination seasons and two subjects covering three seasons. Samples from 2013-2014 were cryopreserved, whereas samples from 2015 were processed immediately after collection.

CDR1 and CDR2 were assigned from the germline V gene as MNHNS and SASEGT. The CDR3, from cysteine to phenylalanine, totals 15 residues. Of all the DNA, just the CDR3 is kept, 45 bases in frame from base 1. The junction carries 14 bases between V and J, which are trimmed by 8 bases and 0 bases respectively. Here is what the overall study found, with its caveats: A recurrent oligoclonal ICOS+CD38+ cTfh response containing tetramer and AIM influenza-specific clonotypes was recalled by successive annual vaccinations. Because only about 10-20% of the analyzed cells gave productive TCRB sequences, there was no way to sample rare clonotypes. Day 7 ICOS+CD38+ clones were most often found later in ICOS-CD38- cTfh, suggesting that subset may serve as a memory reservoir. ICOS+CD38+ cTfh clonality correlated with the frequency of that population, and its change correlated with the change in circulating plasmablast frequency.

What this sample's time point label stands for: 2015-2016 season, 7 days after influenza vaccination. TCRB sequencing was used to follow sorted CD4 subsets from the blood of adults before and after they were given the seasonal inactivated influenza vaccine (Fluvarix). To be eligible, subjects had to live in the community and must not have received influenza vaccine in the previous 6 months. Exclusions included influenza vaccine contraindications, substance abuse, HIV/AIDS, active malignancy, immunomodulatory medication and active illness such as respiratory infection. Between 40 and 100 mL of blood was sampled per time point. Circulating Tfh were defined as non-naive CD4+CXCR5+PD-1+ cells, and these cells were sorted into ICOS+CD38+ and ICOS-CD38- fractions. Either Ficoll-Paque PLUS or SepMate separation was used to isolate PBMC. Cell subsets were sorted from PBMC on a BD FACS Aria before DNA extraction.

The library relied on the immunoSEQ multiplex PCR assay. Adaptive Biotechnologies handled the TCRB amplification, library preparation, sequencing and preliminary bioinformatics at Survey level resolution. For TCRB sequencing, genomic DNA from the sorted cTfh populations was amplified by multiplex PCR. The published analysis was carried out like this. Clonality was calculated in R as 1 minus normalized Shannon entropy, and the Gini index was computed with the R package ineq. Overlap score was defined as the summed counts of shared sequences divided by the total counts of all sequences in both compared samples. The significance of shared clonotypes was tested with Fisher's exact test, assuming a theoretical repertoire of 10^7 TCRB sequences. TCRdb retrieved this table from immuneACCESS and kept in-frame rearrangements only. Not all clones are present; in checked studies, unresolved V genes account for under half, and no reason is known for the remainder. The V and J calls and clone size were taken over from that table, and D and trimming were inferred from the DNA. The sample table holds some 4,300 clones, of which approximately 78% were seen once. The ten top clones hold around 0.95% of the sample.

The TCR sequence derives from an adult who received the influenza vaccine. The chain is encoded by TRBV6-1 joined to TRBJ1-3, with TRBD1 as a weak D call on 5 bases. Here the sequenced sample was CXCR5+ CD38- circulating T follicular helper cells from blood, taken 7 days after influenza vaccination. Explained via the paper, the cell subset or site label denotes: circulating Tfh, non-naive CD4+CXCR5+PD-1+ (ICOS+CD38+ or ICOS-CD38-). The DNA reads as follows: TGTGCCAGCGGGGCTCAACATAGCTCTGGAAACACCATATATTTT. This translates into CASGAQHSSGNTIYF.